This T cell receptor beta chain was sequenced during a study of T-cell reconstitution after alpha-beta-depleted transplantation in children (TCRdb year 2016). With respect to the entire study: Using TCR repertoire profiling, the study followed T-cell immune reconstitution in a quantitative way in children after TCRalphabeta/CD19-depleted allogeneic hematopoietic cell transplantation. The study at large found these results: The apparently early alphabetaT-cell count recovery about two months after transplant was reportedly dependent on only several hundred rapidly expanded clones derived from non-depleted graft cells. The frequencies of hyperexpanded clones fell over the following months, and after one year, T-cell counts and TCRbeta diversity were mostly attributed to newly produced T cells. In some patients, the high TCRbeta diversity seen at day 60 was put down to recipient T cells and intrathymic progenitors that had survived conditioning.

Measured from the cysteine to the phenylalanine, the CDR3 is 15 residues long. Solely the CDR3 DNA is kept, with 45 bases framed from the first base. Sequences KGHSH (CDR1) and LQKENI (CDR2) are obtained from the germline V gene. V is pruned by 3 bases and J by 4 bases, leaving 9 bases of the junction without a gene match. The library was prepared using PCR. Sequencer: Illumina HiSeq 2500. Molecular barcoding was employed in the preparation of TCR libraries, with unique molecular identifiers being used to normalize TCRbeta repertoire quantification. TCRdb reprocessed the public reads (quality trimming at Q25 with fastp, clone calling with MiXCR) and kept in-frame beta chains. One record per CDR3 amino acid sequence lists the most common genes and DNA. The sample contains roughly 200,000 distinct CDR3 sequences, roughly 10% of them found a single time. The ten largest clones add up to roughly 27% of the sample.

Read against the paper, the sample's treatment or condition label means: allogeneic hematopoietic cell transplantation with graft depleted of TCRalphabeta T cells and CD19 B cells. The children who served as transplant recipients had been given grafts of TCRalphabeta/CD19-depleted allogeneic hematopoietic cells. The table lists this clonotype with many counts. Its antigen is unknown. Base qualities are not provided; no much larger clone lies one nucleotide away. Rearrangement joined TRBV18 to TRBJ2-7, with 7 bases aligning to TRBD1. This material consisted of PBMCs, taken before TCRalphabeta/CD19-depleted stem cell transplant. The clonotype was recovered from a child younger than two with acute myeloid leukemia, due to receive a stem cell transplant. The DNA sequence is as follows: TGTGCCAGCTCACCCGACAGGGTAAAGGTGTACGAGCAGTACTTC. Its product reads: CASSPDRVKVYEQYF.